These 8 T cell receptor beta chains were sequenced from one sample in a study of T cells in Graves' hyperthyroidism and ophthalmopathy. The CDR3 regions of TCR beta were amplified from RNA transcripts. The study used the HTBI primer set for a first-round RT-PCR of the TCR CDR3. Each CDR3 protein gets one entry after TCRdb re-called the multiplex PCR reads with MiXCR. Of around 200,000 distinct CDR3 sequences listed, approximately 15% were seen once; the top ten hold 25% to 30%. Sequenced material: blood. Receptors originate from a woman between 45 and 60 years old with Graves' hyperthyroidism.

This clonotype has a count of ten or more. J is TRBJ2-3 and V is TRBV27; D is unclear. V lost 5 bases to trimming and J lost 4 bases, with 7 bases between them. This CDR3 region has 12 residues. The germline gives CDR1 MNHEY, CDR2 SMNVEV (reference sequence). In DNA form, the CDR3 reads TGTGCCAGCAGTCCTTCCCCAGATACGCAGTATTTT. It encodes CASSPSPDTQYF.

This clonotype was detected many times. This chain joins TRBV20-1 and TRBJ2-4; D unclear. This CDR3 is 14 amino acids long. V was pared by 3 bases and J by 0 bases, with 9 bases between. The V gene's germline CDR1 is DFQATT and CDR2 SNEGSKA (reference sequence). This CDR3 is CSASLGLAKNIQYF. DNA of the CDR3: TGCAGTGCTAGTTTGGGGTTAGCCAAAAACATTCAGTACTTC.

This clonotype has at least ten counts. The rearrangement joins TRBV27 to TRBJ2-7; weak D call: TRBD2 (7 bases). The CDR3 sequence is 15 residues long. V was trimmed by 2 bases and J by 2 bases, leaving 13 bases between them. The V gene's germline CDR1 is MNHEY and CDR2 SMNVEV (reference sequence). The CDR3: CASSLRGGFAYEQYF. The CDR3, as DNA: TGTGCCAGCAGTTTAAGGGGGGGATTCGCCTACGAGCAGTACTTC.

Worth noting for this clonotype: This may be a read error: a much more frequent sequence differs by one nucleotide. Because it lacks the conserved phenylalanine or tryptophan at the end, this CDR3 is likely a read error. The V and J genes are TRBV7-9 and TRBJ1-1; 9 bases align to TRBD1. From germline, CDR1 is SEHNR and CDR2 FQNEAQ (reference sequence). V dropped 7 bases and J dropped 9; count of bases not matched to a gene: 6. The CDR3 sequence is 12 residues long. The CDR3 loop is CASTAGTGKAFL. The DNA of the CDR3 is TGTGCCAGCACGGCGGGGACAGGGAAAGCTTTCCTT.

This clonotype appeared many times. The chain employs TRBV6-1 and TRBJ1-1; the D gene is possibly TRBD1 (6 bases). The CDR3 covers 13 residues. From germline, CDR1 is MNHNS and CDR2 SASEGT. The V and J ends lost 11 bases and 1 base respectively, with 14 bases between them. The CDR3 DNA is TGTGCCGCCGGGGGCGAAGGGAACACTGAAGCTTTCTTT. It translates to CAAGGEGNTEAFF.

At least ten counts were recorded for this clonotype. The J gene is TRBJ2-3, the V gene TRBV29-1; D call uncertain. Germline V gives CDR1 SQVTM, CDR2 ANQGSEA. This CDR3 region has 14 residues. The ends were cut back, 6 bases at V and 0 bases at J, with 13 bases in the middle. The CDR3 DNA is TGCAGCGTCTGCCGGGCCGCTAGCACAGATACGCAGTATTTT. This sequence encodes CSVCRAASTDTQYF.

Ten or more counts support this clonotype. The CDR3 reads CASSGQGSVTKNIQYF. The CDR3 nucleotides are TGTGCCAGCAGTGGACAGGGAAGTGTGACCAAAAACATTCAGTACTTC. This chain links TRBV6-1 with TRBJ2-4, with 7 bases that match TRBD1. This CDR3 spans 16 amino acids. The germline gives CDR1 MNHNS, CDR2 SASEGT. J lost 2 bases, V lost 4 bases, and 8 bases had no gene match.

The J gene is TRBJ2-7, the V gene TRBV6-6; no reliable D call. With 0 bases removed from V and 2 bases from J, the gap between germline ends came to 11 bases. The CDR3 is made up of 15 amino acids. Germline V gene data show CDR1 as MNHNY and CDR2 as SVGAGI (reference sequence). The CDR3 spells CASSYSLQHAYEQYF. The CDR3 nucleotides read TGTGCCAGCAGTTACTCCTTACAGCACGCCTACGAGCAGTACTTC.